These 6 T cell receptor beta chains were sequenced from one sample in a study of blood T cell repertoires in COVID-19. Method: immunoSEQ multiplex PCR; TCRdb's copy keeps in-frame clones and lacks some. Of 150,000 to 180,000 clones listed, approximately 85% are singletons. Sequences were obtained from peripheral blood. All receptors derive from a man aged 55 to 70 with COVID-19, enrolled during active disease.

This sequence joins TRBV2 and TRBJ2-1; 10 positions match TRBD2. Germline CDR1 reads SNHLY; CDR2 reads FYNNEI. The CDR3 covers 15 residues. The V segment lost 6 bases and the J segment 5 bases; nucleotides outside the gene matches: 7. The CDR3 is CASRIAGGYNNEQFF. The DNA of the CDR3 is TGTGCCAGCAGGATAGCGGGAGGATACAACAATGAGCAGTTCTTC. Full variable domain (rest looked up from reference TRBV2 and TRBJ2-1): EPEVTQTPSHQVTQMGQEVILRCVPISNHLYFYWYRQILGQKVEFLVSFYNNEISEKSEIFDDQFSVERPDGSNFTLKIRSTKLEDSAMYFCASRIAGGYNNEQFFGPGTRLTVL.

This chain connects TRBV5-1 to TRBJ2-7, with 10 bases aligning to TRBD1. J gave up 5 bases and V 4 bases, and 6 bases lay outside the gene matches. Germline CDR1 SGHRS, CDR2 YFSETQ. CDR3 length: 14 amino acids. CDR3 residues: CASSRLTGGNEQYF. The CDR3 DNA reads TGCGCCAGCAGCCGATTGACAGGGGGCAACGAGCAGTACTTC.

CDR3 sequence reads: CASRVDGQGLSEAFF. Here the CDR3 DNA reads TGCGCCAGCAGGGTGGACGGACAAGGCCTATCTGAAGCTTTCTTT. The chain employs TRBV5-1 and TRBJ1-1, with D perhaps TRBD1 (5 bases). V lost 5 bases and J lost 6, with 20 bases in between. CDR3 length: 15 residues. Germline-derived CDR1 and CDR2 are SGHRS and YFSETQ. Filled out from reference TRBV5-1 and TRBJ1-1, the complete variable domain reads KAGVTQTPRYLIKTRGQQVTLSCSPISGHRSVSWYQQTPGQGLQFLFEYFSETQRNKGNFPGRFSGRQFSNSRSEMNVSTLELGDSALYLCASRVDGQGLSEAFFGQGTRLTVV.

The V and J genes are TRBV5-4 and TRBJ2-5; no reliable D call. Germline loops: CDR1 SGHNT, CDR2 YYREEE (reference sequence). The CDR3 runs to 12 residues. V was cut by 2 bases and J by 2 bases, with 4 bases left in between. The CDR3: CASSFPQETQYF. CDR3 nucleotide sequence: TGTGCCAGCAGCTTTCCACAAGAGACCCAGTACTTC.

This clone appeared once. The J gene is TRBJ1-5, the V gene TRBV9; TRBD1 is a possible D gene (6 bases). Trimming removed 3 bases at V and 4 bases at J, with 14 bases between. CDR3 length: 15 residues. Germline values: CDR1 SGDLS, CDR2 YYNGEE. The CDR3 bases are TGTGCCAGCAGCGCGCTTGGACAGACTAATCAGCCCCAGCATTTT. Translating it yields CASSALGQTNQPQHF.

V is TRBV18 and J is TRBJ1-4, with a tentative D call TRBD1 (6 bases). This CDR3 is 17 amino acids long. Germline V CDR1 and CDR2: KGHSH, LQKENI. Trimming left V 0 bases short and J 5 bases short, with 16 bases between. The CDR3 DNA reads TGTGCCAGCTCACCACCGATTACAGGGCGAGACAATGAAAAACTGTTTTTT. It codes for CASSPPITGRDNEKLFF. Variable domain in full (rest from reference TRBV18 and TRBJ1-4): NAGVMQNPRHLVRRRGQEARLRCSPMKGHSHVYWYRQLPEEGLKFMVYLQKENIIDESGMPKERFSAEFPKEGPSILRIQQVVRGDSAAYFCASSPPITGRDNEKLFFGSGTQLSVL.